This TCR beta chain was retrieved from a study of patients and donors after allogeneic stem cell transplantation. TCRdb ran MiXCR on the RT-PCR reads and lists one entry per CDR3 protein. The table includes some 230,000 distinct CDR3 sequences, 12% to 15% detected once. This clonotype was picked up a small number of times. J gave up 3 bases and V 3 bases, and 10 bases lay outside the gene matches. Germline loops: CDR1 GTSNPN, CDR2 SVGIG (reference sequence). The CDR3 runs to 16 residues. Sequenced sample: blood, either unsorted or a sorted T cell fraction (not recorded which). The chain combines TRBV30 with TRBJ1-2; 10 bases are shared with TRBD1. This receptor was taken from a human donor who was either an allogeneic HSCT recipient or a stem cell or donor lymphocyte infusion donor (not recorded which). It is not recorded whose cells these are; they may come from a transplant donor. CDR3 in DNA: TGTGCCTGGAGCCCGATCGGGGACAGGGGCGACTATGGCTACACCTTC. Its translation is CAWSPIGDRGDYGYTF.